These 4 T cell receptor beta chains share one sample of origin, sequenced in a study of vaccination and CD4 T cells after COVID-19. Cultured CD4+ T-cell DNA underwent Oncomine TCR Beta short-read sequencing. TCRdb analysed the PCR reads with MiXCR anew, one entry per CDR3 protein. The sample contains 20,000 or so distinct CDR3 sequences, roughly 45% of which appear only once. Treatment denoted: approximately 11-day PBMC culture with coronavirus spike peptide pools or control peptides (ViraFEST assay). The antigens these receptors bind are not known. The sequencing here drew on CD4+ T cells from blood, cultured in vitro, taken before SARS-CoV-2 vaccination. The receptors were sampled from a human donor who had recovered from COVID-19.

The rearrangement links TRBV7-9 to TRBJ1-2; the match to TRBD1 covers 10 bases. This CDR3 has 17 residues. Germline assignment: CDR1 SEHNR and CDR2 FQNEAQ (reference sequence). With 4 bases clipped from V and 3 bases from J, the junction kept 11 bases outside the gene matches. CDR3 region: CASSSGTGVFGDYGYTF. The CDR3 nucleotides are TGTGCCAGCAGCTCGGGGACAGGGGTGTTCGGCGACTATGGCTACACCTTC.

V is TRBV27 and J is TRBJ1-1; D not resolved. CDR1 is MNHEY and CDR2 is SMNVEV in the germline V gene (reference sequence). V lost 5 bases and J 0 bases, leaving 13 bases between the germline ends. This CDR3 has 15 residues. CDR3 protein: CASSPRFNLNTEAFF. Written as DNA, the CDR3 is TGTGCCAGCAGTCCCCGTTTTAATTTGAACACTGAAGCTTTCTTT.

J is TRBJ1-1 and V is TRBV2; TRBD1 might be the D (6 bases). The germline V gene has CDR1 SNHLY and CDR2 FYNNEI. V was trimmed by 9 bases and J by 6 bases, leaving 17 bases between them. The CDR3 is made up of 13 amino acids. DNA for the CDR3: TGTGCCAGTTACAGGGATTTGGGCGCTGAAGCTTTCTTT. Its translation: CASYRDLGAEAFF.

This clonotype has just one count. This chain links TRBV11-2 with TRBJ2-7; D is perhaps TRBD1 (6 bases). V shed 5 bases and J shed 2 bases, with 19 bases lying between them. The germline gives CDR1 SGHAT, CDR2 FQNNGV. The CDR3 is made up of 16 amino acids. CDR3 residues: CASSPEGTGTPYEQYF. CDR3 in DNA: TGTGCCAGCAGCCCTGAGGGTACAGGGACCCCCTACGAGCAGTACTTC.